These 26 T cell receptor beta chains share one sample of origin, sequenced in a study of blood T cells in healthy people across ages. A second PCR of roughly 6 to 12 cycles used a sample-barcoded 5' primer and a J-beta primer mix. TCRdb re-analysed the 5' RACE reads in MiXCR, keeping a single row per CDR3 protein. The table has around 800,000 distinct CDR3 sequences, 55% to 65% seen once. The sample consisted of blood. Source of these receptors: a man aged 25-40 years in good health.

This clonotype has a handful of counts. The junction shows a germline mismatch at one end, possibly a read error. The chain employs TRBV7-7 and TRBJ2-1; TRBD1 aligns across 7 bases. Germline V gives CDR1 SSHAT, CDR2 FNYEAQ (reference sequence). The CDR3 has 16 amino acids. Here the CDR3 reads CASSLGQGDSYNEQFF. The DNA for the CDR3 is TGTGCTAGCAGCTTAGGGCAGGGGGATTCGTACAATGAGCAGTTCTTC.

In this sample, this clonotype turned up a few times. The CDR3 sequence is CATSRPSDPQRSLYF. CDR3 in DNA: TGTGCCACCAGCAGACCCTCGGACCCGCAACGGTCCTTGTATTTT. The chain combines TRBV15 with TRBJ2-3; D remains ambiguous. Germline V gives CDR1 LNHNV, CDR2 YYDKDF (reference sequence). The germline V and J ends were trimmed by 2 bases and 14 bases, with 23 bases remaining between them. This CDR3 contains 15 residues.

The chain couples TRBV6-2 or TRBV6-3 to TRBJ2-7; D is uncertain. Looked up from germline, CDR1 is MNHEY and CDR2 is SVGEGT. This CDR3 is 14 amino acids long. V was shortened by 2 bases and J by 0 bases, with 8 bases between the two germline ends. The CDR3 region has the DNA TGTGCCAGCAGTTACAATCAGTTCTCCTACGAGCAGTACTTC. This translates into CASSYNQFSYEQYF.

This sequence joins TRBV28 and TRBJ1-3, with D perhaps TRBD1 (6 bases). The V end lost 5 bases, the J end lost 3 bases, and 11 bases lay between the germline ends. This CDR3 region has 14 residues. Germline lookup yields CDR1 MDHEN and CDR2 SYDVKM. The CDR3 region has the DNA TGTGCCAGCAGTGCGGGGGCTCGTGGAAACACCATATATTTT. Translating it yields CASSAGARGNTIYF.

The chain has TRBV12-5 and TRBJ1-2, with unresolved D. CDR1 is LGHNT and CDR2 is FRNRAP in the germline V gene. The CDR3 consists of 13 residues. V lost 5 bases, J lost 9 bases, and 16 bases lay in between. CDR3 region: CASGPPGFGSYTF. The CDR3 DNA reads TGTGCTAGTGGTCCCCCGGGGTTTGGAAGCTACACCTTC. Supplemented by reference TRBV12-5 and TRBJ1-2, the full variable domain reads DARVTQTPRHKVTEMGQEVTMRCQPILGHNTVFWYRQTMMQGLELLAYFRNRAPLDDSGMPKDRFSAEMPDATLATLKIQPSEPRDSAVYFCASGPPGFGSYTFGSGTRLTVV.

The chain employs TRBV20-1 and TRBJ2-5; 8 bases align to TRBD1. Germline CDR1 is DFQATT and CDR2 is SNEGSKA (reference sequence). V lost 2 bases, J lost 1 base, and 9 bases stayed unmatched. The CDR3 covers 16 residues. The CDR3 reads CSARPLDRDFQETQYF. CDR3 nucleotides: TGCAGTGCTAGACCACTGGACAGGGACTTCCAAGAGACCCAGTACTTC.

V is TRBV5-8 and J is TRBJ2-7; TRBD1 aligns across 8 bases. The V segment lost 9 bases and the J segment 2 bases; nucleotides outside the gene matches: 10. CDR3 length: 14 residues. The germline V gene encodes CDR1 SGHTS and CDR2 YDEGEE. CDR3 loop: CATVRDRSAYEQYF. In DNA form, the CDR3 reads TGTGCCACAGTAAGGGACAGGTCTGCCTACGAGCAGTACTTC.

V is TRBV5-1 and J is TRBJ2-7, with D perhaps matching TRBD2 (6 bases). CDR3 length: 16 residues. Trimming stripped 4 bases from V and 3 bases from J, with 20 bases between. Germline V lookup: CDR1 SGHRS, CDR2 YFSETQ. CDR3 DNA: TGCGCCAGCAGCGGCGGGACCGCCGATCAAGTCTACGAGCAGTACTTC. It encodes CASSGGTADQVYEQYF.

The chain links TRBV7-2 to TRBJ2-7; TRBD2 matches at 8 bases. J lost 2 bases, V lost 5 bases, and 5 bases had no gene match. This CDR3 has 14 amino acids. Germline loops: CDR1 SGHTA, CDR2 FQGNSA. The DNA for the CDR3 is TGTGCCAGCAGCCTCCCGGGGGGGACCTACGAGCAGTACTTC. Translated: CASSLPGGTYEQYF.

A few counts support this clonotype. This rearrangement joins TRBV11-2 to TRBJ2-1; D is possibly TRBD1 (5 bases). V was trimmed by 5 bases and J by 10 bases, leaving 15 bases between them. CDR1 and CDR2 (germline): SGHAT, FQNNGV. This CDR3 is 13 amino acids long. The CDR3 reads CASSRLGEGEQFF. The CDR3 DNA sequence: TGTGCCAGCAGCCGGCTAGGGGAAGGGGAGCAGTTCTTC. Filled out from reference TRBV11-2 and TRBJ2-1, the complete variable domain reads EAGVAQSPRYKIIEKRQSVAFWCNPISGHATLYWYQQILGQGPKLLIQFQNNGVVDDSQLPKDRFSAERLKGVDSTLKIQPAKLEDSAVYLCASSRLGEGEQFFGPGTRLTVL.

The V gene is TRBV2, the J gene TRBJ2-1, with 9 nucleotides matching TRBD1. Germline V CDR1 and CDR2: SNHLY, FYNNEI. This CDR3 has 11 residues. The V gene end was trimmed by 8 bases and the J gene end by 15 bases; junction bases not matched to a gene: 8. The CDR3 DNA is TGTGCCAGCGGGGCGGGACAGGGTGCGTTCTTC. Its translation is CASGAGQGAFF.

The chain combines TRBV5-1 with TRBJ1-2; perhaps TRBD1 as D (5 bases). Germline V gives CDR1 SGHRS, CDR2 YFSETQ. Trimming cost V 1 base and J 3 bases, with 10 bases left between them. CDR3 length: 14 amino acids. This CDR3 is CASSLSRAYYGYTF. CDR3 DNA sequence: TGCGCCAGCAGCTTGTCCAGGGCCTACTATGGCTACACCTTC.

This clonotype was seen just once. The DNA of the CDR3 is TGTGCCAGCAGCCACACTAGCGGGGAGGGGTTCTTC. It is translated as CASSHTSGEGFF. The chain uses TRBV3-1 and TRBJ2-1; 10 bases line up with TRBD2. The CDR3 loop spans 12 amino acids. The germline gives CDR1 LGHDT, CDR2 YNNKEL (reference sequence). Trimming took 3 bases from V and 15 from J; bases not matched to a gene: 5.

The J gene is TRBJ2-7, the V gene TRBV12-3 or TRBV12-4; D is perhaps TRBD2 (6 bases). The V gene lost 2 bases and the J gene lost 7 bases, with 18 bases spanning the gap. The CDR3 runs 15 residues. In nucleotides, the CDR3 is TGTGCCAGCAGTTTATTTGGGACTTCGGCGGAAGAGCAGTACTTC. Its translation: CASSLFGTSAEEQYF.

This clonotype was counted only a few times. V gene TRBV4-3 combines with J gene TRBJ2-5; TRBD2 aligns across 9 bases. V was pared by 1 base and J by 4 bases, with 4 bases of the junction left unmatched. Germline V gene data show CDR1 as LGHNA and CDR2 as YSLEER. The CDR3 sequence is 15 residues long. The CDR3 sequence is CASSQVAGDLETQYF. CDR3 coding DNA: TGCGCCAGCAGCCAAGTAGCGGGGGACCTAGAGACCCAGTACTTC.

The chain is built from TRBV28 and TRBJ2-1; 11 bases map to TRBD2. The germline CDR1 and CDR2 sequences are MDHEN and SYDVKM. Trimming at V came to 6 bases and at J to 5 bases, leaving 12 bases not matched to a gene. The CDR3 is 17 amino acids. The CDR3 reads CASRRESGTSGHNEQFF. CDR3 sequence (DNA): TGTGCCAGCAGACGGGAATCCGGGACTAGCGGCCACAATGAGCAGTTCTTC.

This chain uses TRBV2 with TRBJ1-1; D uncertain. Germline CDR1 is SNHLY and CDR2 is FYNNEI. The length of the CDR3 is 13 residues. Trimming shortened V by 6 bases and J by 2 bases, and 10 bases separated the two germline ends. The chain's CDR3 is CASRMGSNTEAFF. The CDR3, as DNA: TGTGCCAGCAGGATGGGATCAAACACTGAAGCTTTCTTT.

The sample holds a few counts of this clonotype. The chain joins TRBV9 to TRBJ2-7; 10 nucleotides agree with TRBD2. The CDR3 is 17 residues long. With V trimmed by 3 bases and J by 3 bases, 12 bases remained unmatched. Germline values: CDR1 SGDLS, CDR2 YYNGEE. The CDR3 DNA is TGTGCCAGCAGCGGTCCTTTAGCGGGGGGCCTGATCTACGAGCAGTACTTC. It codes for CASSGPLAGGLIYEQYF.

The J gene is TRBJ2-5, the V gene TRBV5-1; 8 bases are a match to TRBD2. Germline CDR1 and CDR2: SGHRS and YFSETQ. J was trimmed by 5 bases and V by 4 bases; bases with no gene match: 10. CDR3 length equals 15 residues. CDR3 coding DNA: TGCGCCAGCAGCCCCACTAGCGGAGGTTGGGAGACCCAGTACTTC. This codes for CASSPTSGGWETQYF.

This clonotype appeared many times. J is TRBJ2-3 and V is TRBV3-1, with D uncertain. With 0 bases removed from V and 8 bases from J, the gap between germline ends came to 6 bases. This CDR3 contains 12 residues. The germline V gene has CDR1 LGHDT and CDR2 YNNKEL (reference sequence). CDR3 residues: CASSQDTGTQYF. CDR3 coding DNA: TGTGCCAGCAGCCAAGACACGGGTACGCAGTATTTT.

This chain uses TRBV10-3 with TRBJ2-5; perhaps D is TRBD1 or TRBD2 (5 bases each). Germline V gives CDR1 ENHRY, CDR2 SYGVKD. The CDR3 runs to 15 residues. Trimming took off 9 bases at V and 0 bases at J, with 17 bases between the two ends. The CDR3: CAIAPGRANQETQYF. The CDR3 coding sequence is TGTGCCATTGCTCCGGGACGAGCCAACCAAGAGACCCAGTACTTC.

Worth noting for this clonotype: One end of the junction is discordant with germline, which a read error may explain. The chain uses TRBV27 and TRBJ2-3; 8 nucleotides agree with TRBD2. CDR1 and CDR2 from the germline V gene are MNHEY and SMNVEV (reference sequence). There are 16 residues in the CDR3. The CDR3 region is CASSRRGAPSTDTQYF. The CDR3 coding sequence is TGTGCCAGCAGTCGGCGGGGGGCCCCTAGCACAGATACACAGTATTTT.

This chain links TRBV28 with TRBJ2-7, with a weak D call TRBD1 (6 bases). CDR3 length: 13 amino acids. Germline values: CDR1 MDHEN, CDR2 SYDVKM. Between the trimmed V and J ends, which lost 5 bases and 10 bases, there was a span of 18 bases. CDR3 nucleotides: TGTGCCAGCAGTCTCGGGACAAGCAAATACCAGTACTTC. This sequence encodes CASSLGTSKYQYF.

The chain combines TRBV7-2 with TRBJ1-3; D remains unclear. V shed 5 bases and J shed 4 bases, with 9 bases lying between them. CDR3 size: 13 residues. The germline gives CDR1 SGHTA, CDR2 FQGNSA. This CDR3 is CASSPQAGNTIYF. The CDR3 nucleotides are TGTGCCAGCAGCCCGCAAGCGGGAAACACCATATATTTT.

V and J are TRBV7-2 and TRBJ1-6, with D possibly matching TRBD1 (5 bases). The CDR3 is 15 residues long. Trimming left V 1 base short and J 9 bases short, with 13 bases between. Germline assignment: CDR1 SGHTA and CDR2 FQGNSA. The CDR3 coding sequence is TGTGCCAGCAGCTTAGTGGGGGATTCGGGTTCACCCCTCCACTTT. Amino acid sequence: CASSLVGDSGSPLHF.

This clonotype was counted a few times. CDR3 bases: TGCAGCCTAGGCGACGGAGGCAAGCAGTACTTC. This encodes CSLGDGGKQYF. The V and J genes are TRBV29-1 and TRBJ2-7; maybe TRBD2 (5 bases). The CDR3 runs to 11 residues. The germline V gene has CDR1 SQVTM and CDR2 ANQGSEA. Deletions cut 8 bases from V and 8 bases from J, with 16 bases between.